This T cell receptor beta chain was obtained from a study of blood T cell repertoires in COVID-19. CDR1 is SGHAT, CDR2 FQNNGV, per germline. CDR3 length: 15 amino acids. The V gene end was trimmed by 1 base and the J gene end by 3 bases; junction bases not matched to a gene: 4. Assay: immunoSEQ multiplex PCR; the TCRdb copy retains only in-frame clones and omits some. The repertoire holds approximately 45,000 clones, around nine tenths seen once, with 1% to 1.5% in the top ten. This TCR came from a woman in her 40s with acute or convalescent COVID-19. The chain has TRBV11-2 and TRBJ2-3; 7 nucleotides align to TRBD2. The sequencing input was peripheral blood. CDR3 amino acids: CASSLAGRTTDTQYF. In nucleotides, the CDR3 is TGTGCCAGCAGCTTAGCCGGGAGGACGACAGATACGCAGTATTTT.